These 22 T cell receptor beta chains were all obtained from the same sample, sequenced in a study of shared clonotypes between healthy human individuals. Sequencing was performed with immunoSEQ multiplex PCR; in TCRdb, only in-frame clones are kept and a portion is missing. The sample includes 2,100,000 or so clones, about 94% of them seen just once. The sample was naive CD4+ T cells sorted from blood. Subset of the sample: CD45RA+ positively selected. These receptors all come from a man aged 18 to 29 in good health.

This clone was detected only once. This sequence joins TRBV19 and TRBJ1-5; D not certain. Germline-derived CDR1 and CDR2 are LNHDA and SQIVND (reference sequence). The length of the CDR3 is 15 residues. V dropped 6 bases and J dropped 2 bases, with 14 bases sitting between them. In nucleotides, the CDR3 is TGTGCCAGTAGATTATCGTCTGGGGGCAATCAGCCCCAGCATTTT. Translating gives CASRLSSGGNQPQHF.

V gene TRBV2 combines with J gene TRBJ1-5, with D unclear. CDR3 size: 12 residues. In germline, CDR1 is SNHLY, CDR2 FYNNEI. Trimming stripped 7 bases from V and 8 bases from J, with 12 bases between. In DNA, the CDR3 is TGTGCCAGCACGGATGAATCAAAGCCCCAGCATTTT. It codes for CASTDESKPQHF. The full variable domain, rest sourced from reference TRBV2 and TRBJ1-5, is EPEVTQTPSHQVTQMGQEVILRCVPISNHLYFYWYRQILGQKVEFLVSFYNNEISEKSEIFDDQFSVERPDGSNFTLKIRSTKLEDSAMYFCASTDESKPQHFGDGTRLSIL.

The chain uses TRBV7-9 and TRBJ2-7; 7 nucleotides line up with TRBD1. Germline lookup yields CDR1 SEHNR and CDR2 FQNEAQ (reference sequence). After removal of 4 bases from V and 2 bases from J, the junction contained 5 bases not matched to a gene. There are 14 residues in the CDR3. CDR3 region: CASSSQDRPYEQYF. CDR3 sequence (DNA): TGTGCCAGCAGCTCCCAGGACAGGCCCTACGAGCAGTACTTC.

The chain carries TRBV6-5 and TRBJ1-6; D might be TRBD1 (6 bases). The CDR3 covers 15 residues. CDR1 is MNHEY, CDR2 SVGAGI, per germline. V was trimmed by 0 bases and J by 7 bases, leaving 10 bases between them. In DNA, the CDR3 is TGTGCCAGCAGTTACTCGAATGGACAGAATTCACCCCTCCACTTT. Translated: CASSYSNGQNSPLHF.

This clone was recorded only once. The chain has TRBV5-1 and TRBJ1-1; 9 bases match TRBD1. Germline V CDR1 and CDR2: SGHRS, YFSETQ. The ends lost 5 bases at V and 11 bases at J; junction bases unmatched: 22. CDR3 length equals 17 residues. CDR3 nucleotides: TGCGCCAGCAGATTATCGCTCCCGGGACAGGGAGCGCAGGCGGCTTTCTTT. Translation gives CASRLSLPGQGAQAAFF.

This clone was seen a single time. V usage is TRBV6-1 and J usage is TRBJ1-4; D is uncertain. Germline V gives CDR1 MNHNS, CDR2 SASEGT. V lost 0 bases, J lost 2 bases, and 16 bases lay in between. The CDR3 is 18 residues long. CDR3 region: CASSEASLGLITNEKLFF. CDR3 nucleotides: TGTGCCAGCAGTGAAGCAAGTCTGGGGTTAATCACTAATGAAAAACTGTTTTTT.

J is TRBJ1-2 and V is TRBV5-4, with D perhaps matching TRBD1 (6 bases). The ends were cut back, 4 bases at V and 2 bases at J, with 12 bases in the middle. The CDR3 has 14 residues. Germline lookup yields CDR1 SGHNT and CDR2 YYREEE (reference sequence). This chain's CDR3 is CASSRLTGNYGYTF. For the CDR3, the DNA is TGTGCCAGCAGCCGCCTAACAGGGAACTATGGCTACACCTTC.

The gene calls are TRBV6-6 and TRBJ2-7; TRBD2 aligns across 12 bases. The CDR3 is 15 residues long. CDR1 is MNHNY and CDR2 is SVGAGI in the germline V gene (reference sequence). The V and J ends lost 5 bases and 5 bases, in that order; junction bases with no gene match: 7. The CDR3 nucleotides are TGTGCCAGCAGTCATCTAGCGGGGGGGGTTAACGAGCAGTACTTC. Protein product: CASSHLAGGVNEQYF.

This clone occurred once. The chain employs TRBV5-1 and TRBJ1-3, with D perhaps matching TRBD1 (6 bases). Trimming removed 0 bases from V and 8 bases from J, with 9 bases in between. In germline, CDR1 is SGHRS, CDR2 YFSETQ. This CDR3 contains 13 residues. CDR3 region: CASSLVGADTIYF. The CDR3 DNA is TGCGCCAGCAGCTTGGTGGGGGCAGACACCATATATTTT.

This chain uses TRBV7-9 with TRBJ1-1; 7 bases are a match to TRBD1. Germline CDR1 and CDR2: SEHNR and FQNEAQ (reference sequence). V gave up 5 bases and J gave up 2 bases; unmatched junction bases: 8. The CDR3 is 15 amino acids. The CDR3 sequence: CASSLLRDSNTEAFF. CDR3 coding DNA: TGTGCCAGCAGCCTACTAAGGGACAGCAACACTGAAGCTTTCTTT.

Concerning this clone itself: Other DNA sequences in the same sample also yield this CDR3. The V and J genes are TRBV27 and TRBJ1-4, with D unresolved. Germline loops: CDR1 MNHEY, CDR2 SMNVEV (reference sequence). V was shortened by 2 bases and J by 0 bases, with 7 bases between the two germline ends. This CDR3 region has 15 residues. The CDR3: CASSLRAATNEKLFF. The CDR3 DNA is TGTGCCAGCAGTTTAAGGGCAGCAACTAATGAAAAACTGTTTTTT.

This chain links TRBV10-3 with TRBJ1-1; D ambiguous. CDR1 and CDR2 from the germline V gene are ENHRY and SYGVKD. This CDR3 comprises 12 residues. The V end lost 4 bases, the J end lost 0 bases, and 3 bases lay between the germline ends. The CDR3 nucleotides are TGTGCCATCAGTGCAGTGAACACTGAAGCTTTCTTT. Residues: CAISAVNTEAFF.

CDR3 nucleotide sequence: TGTGCCAGCAGCGCCGATACTAGCGGGAGGGCCCCAGCGCAGTATTTT. As protein: CASSADTSGRAPAQYF. The chain carries TRBV9 and TRBJ2-3, with 13 bases identical to TRBD2. Trimming at V came to 3 bases and at J to 10 bases, leaving 11 bases not matched to a gene. This CDR3 region has 16 residues. Germline V CDR1 and CDR2: SGDLS, YYNGEE.

For this clone: At the DNA level, this CDR3 is encoded by other sequences in the same sample as well. The CDR3: CASSPKDTQYF. CDR3 nucleotides: TGTGCCAGCAGCCCTAAAGATACGCAGTATTTT. The chain is built from TRBV7-9 and TRBJ2-3, with D unclear. V was pared by 5 bases and J by 5 bases, with 5 bases between. There are 11 residues in the CDR3. In germline, CDR1 is SEHNR, CDR2 FQNEAQ (reference sequence).

The chain's CDR3 is CASSQGDEGPYEQYF. CDR3 DNA sequence: TGTGCCAGCTCACAAGGGGACGAAGGTCCCTACGAGCAGTACTTC. The V and J genes are TRBV18 and TRBJ2-7; D is perhaps TRBD1 or TRBD2 (5 bases each). CDR1 and CDR2 from the germline V gene are KGHSH and LQKENI. Deletions cut 4 bases from V and 2 bases from J, with 15 bases between. The CDR3 covers 15 residues.

The rearrangement links TRBV7-2 to TRBJ2-1; 8 bases agree with TRBD2. There are 15 residues in the CDR3. The junction had 3 bases not matched to a gene; V was cut back by 1 base and J by 4 bases. Germline lookup yields CDR1 SGHTA and CDR2 FQGNSA. CDR3 nucleotides: TGTGCCAGCAGCTTAGAGGCTAGCGGGTACAATGAGCAGTTCTTC. Protein product: CASSLEASGYNEQFF. The whole variable domain, filled in from reference TRBV7-2 and TRBJ2-1, reads GAGVSQSPSNKVTEKGKDVELRCDPISGHTALYWYRQSLGQGLEFLIYFQGNSAPDKSGLPSDRFSAERTGGSVSTLTIQRTQQEDSAVYLCASSLEASGYNEQFFGPGTRLTVL.

The rearrangement links TRBV6-5 to TRBJ1-2; D call uncertain. The germline V and J ends were trimmed by 6 bases and 0 bases, with 11 bases remaining between them. The CDR3 has 14 residues. Germline V gives CDR1 MNHEY, CDR2 SVGAGI. CDR3 residues: CASRFLGSNYGYTF. CDR3 nucleotide sequence: TGTGCCAGCAGATTCCTTGGCTCTAACTATGGCTACACCTTC.

The genes are TRBV9 and TRBJ2-7, with 8 bases identical to TRBD2. Trimming cost V 4 bases and J 10 bases; bases outside gene matches: 10. The CDR3 totals 13 residues. The germline CDR1 and CDR2 sequences are SGDLS and YYNGEE. CDR3 protein: CASSPKGSGRQYF. The CDR3 nucleotides are TGTGCCAGCAGCCCGAAGGGCAGCGGGAGACAGTACTTC.

The chain is built from TRBV18 and TRBJ1-1; 7 positions agree with TRBD1. V was clipped by 2 bases and J by 6 bases; unmatched bases: 6. The length of the CDR3 is 14 residues. Germline CDR1 reads KGHSH; CDR2 reads LQKENI. CDR3 loop: CASSPSTGTPEAFF. Here the CDR3 DNA reads TGTGCCAGCTCACCATCGACAGGGACCCCTGAAGCTTTCTTT.

The chain has TRBV7-8 and TRBJ2-3; D is uncertain. Germline assignment: CDR1 SGHVS and CDR2 FQNEAQ. This CDR3 has 12 residues. V was cut by 2 bases and J by 5 bases, with 5 bases left in between. The CDR3 coding sequence is TGTGCCAGCAGCTTACGAATAGATACGCAGTATTTT. It codes for CASSLRIDTQYF. Using reference TRBV7-8 and TRBJ2-3 for the parts outside the CDR3, the full variable domain is GAGVSQSPRYKVAKRGQDVALRCDPISGHVSLFWYQQALGQGPEFLTYFQNEAQLDKSGLPSDRFFAERPEGSVSTLKIQRTQQEDSAVYLCASSLRIDTQYFGPGTRLTVL.

The gene calls are TRBV7-9 and TRBJ1-1, with D uncertain. V lost 0 bases and J lost 3, with 11 bases in between. The CDR3 has 15 amino acids. Germline CDR1 SEHNR, CDR2 FQNEAQ (reference sequence). Here the CDR3 DNA reads TGTGCCAGCAGCTTAGCGGAGGGAATGGACACTGAAGCTTTCTTT. It is translated as CASSLAEGMDTEAFF.

The chain links TRBV10-3 to TRBJ2-1, with D unclear. Germline-derived CDR1 and CDR2 are ENHRY and SYGVKD. The germline V and J ends were trimmed by 10 bases and 0 bases, with 19 bases remaining between them. The CDR3 is 16 amino acids. The CDR3 here is CATANPRKSSYNEQFF. The CDR3 nucleotides are TGTGCCACCGCGAACCCTCGAAAAAGCTCCTACAATGAGCAGTTCTTC.